This note documents a single TCR beta chain sequence. CDR3 length: 17 residues. V was pared by 4 bases and J by 4 bases, with 15 bases of the junction left unmatched. Germline CDR1 reads SGDLS; CDR2 reads YYNGEE. This entry is derived from a study of technical replicates of blood from four donors. Libraries were prepared by immunoSEQ multiplex PCR; TCRdb keeps only in-frame clonotypes and omits some of them. The repertoire holds 65,000 to 85,000 clones, with roughly 96% as singletons. The TCR sequence derives from a human donor in good health. This chain links TRBV9 with TRBJ2-5; 8 positions match TRBD2. Sequenced input: T cells isolated from PBMCs. The CDR3 sequence: CASSPTGTRVFGETQYF. CDR3 in DNA: TGTGCCAGCAGCCCTACGGGGACTAGAGTTTTCGGAGAGACCCAGTACTTC.